These 27 T cell receptor beta chains share one sample of origin, sequenced in a study of cytomegalovirus exposure and HLA in healthy donors. Vbeta (60) and Jbeta (13) primers were used in the PCR. The method was immunoSEQ multiplex PCR; TCRdb's version includes in-frame clones alone and lacks a portion of them. The profile shows some 89,000 clones, approximately 70% of them singletons. Sequenced input: PBMCs. All receptors come from a man between 60 and 75 years old in good health and CMV-seronegative.

The chain is built from TRBV21-1 and TRBJ1-2; the table's D call TRBD1 went unverified against the DNA. TRBV21-1 is a pseudogene. This CDR3 region has 15 residues. The CDR3 is CASSKSWGLVYGYTF. In DNA form, the CDR3 reads TGTGCCAGCAGCAAATCTTGGGGCCTGGTCTATGGCTACACCTTC.

This chain links TRBV2 with TRBJ2-1; D gene ambiguous. This CDR3 spans 13 amino acids. From germline, CDR1 is SNHLY and CDR2 FYNNEI. Trimming left V 6 bases short and J 1 base short, with 7 bases between. The CDR3 DNA reads as TGTGCCAGCAGAAAGCTATCCTACAATGAGCAGTTCTTC. Protein: CASRKLSYNEQFF.

The genes are TRBV28 and TRBJ2-5; perhaps TRBD2 as D (5 bases). The J call is uncertain, as TRBJ2-7 better fits the DNA end. The CDR3 runs 9 residues. CDR1 MDHEN and CDR2 SYDVKM come from the germline V gene. This CDR3 reads CASGSEQYF. The DNA of the CDR3 is TGTGCCAGCGGGAGCGAGCAGTACTTC.

The chain uses TRBV4-2 and TRBJ1-1; 7 nucleotides align to TRBD1. After removal of 0 bases from V and 1 base from J, the junction contained 5 bases not matched to a gene. The CDR3 runs to 16 residues. Germline CDR1 and CDR2: LGHNA and YNFKEQ. CDR3 in amino acids: CASSQEIDRANTEAFF. CDR3 nucleotide sequence: TGTGCCAGCAGCCAAGAGATTGACAGGGCGAACACTGAAGCTTTCTTT.

The V call is TRBV2, the J call TRBJ2-3; 8 bases map to TRBD1. The germline CDR1 and CDR2 sequences are SNHLY and FYNNEI. CDR3 length: 13 amino acids. Trimming removed 4 bases from V and 6 bases from J; junction bases left unmatched: 3. In nucleotides, the CDR3 is TGTGCCAGCAGTGGGACAGGGATGGATACGCAGTATTTT. Encoded protein: CASSGTGMDTQYF.

The rearrangement uses TRBV7-9 and TRBJ1-4, with D perhaps TRBD1 (6 bases). Trimming took 1 base from V and 5 from J, leaving 11 bases between them. There are 15 residues in the CDR3. From germline, CDR1 is SEHNR and CDR2 FQNEAQ (reference sequence). This CDR3 reads CASSLGGQPNEKLFF. The DNA of the CDR3 is TGTGCCAGCAGCTTAGGTGGACAGCCGAATGAAAAACTGTTTTTT. Combining the CDR3 with reference TRBV7-9 and TRBJ1-4 gives the whole variable domain DTGVSQNPRHKITKRGQNVTFRCDPISEHNRLYWYRQTLGQGPEFLTYFQNEAQLEKSRLLSDRFSAERPKGSFSTLEIQRTEQGDSAMYLCASSLGGQPNEKLFFGSGTQLSVL.

The genes are TRBV7-2 and TRBJ2-2; 8 bases fit TRBD1. The V gene end was trimmed by 1 base and the J gene end by 5 bases; junction bases not matched to a gene: 0. This CDR3 is 14 amino acids long. CDR1 SGHTA and CDR2 FQGNSA come from the germline V gene. CDR3 protein: CASSLGQGTGELFF. The CDR3 bases are TGTGCCAGCAGCTTAGGACAGGGGACCGGGGAGCTGTTTTTT.

The chain couples TRBV19 to TRBJ1-5; D may be TRBD1 (6 bases). The V and J ends lost 3 bases and 1 base respectively, with 10 bases between them. The CDR3 is 15 amino acids. Germline V gene sequence: CDR1 LNHDA, CDR2 SQIVND (reference sequence). This CDR3 is CASSILTGSNQPQHF. DNA of the CDR3: TGTGCCAGTAGTATTTTAACAGGGAGCAATCAGCCCCAGCATTTT.

The CDR3, as DNA: TGTGCCAGCAGCCGAAGCGGGGGGGCCAGTAGCCATGAGCAGTTCTTC. Translation gives CASSRSGGASSHEQFF. J is TRBJ2-1 and V is TRBV7-8, with TRBD2 identical over 10 bases. Per germline, CDR1 SGHVS and CDR2 FQNEAQ. V was clipped by 5 bases and J by 8 bases; unmatched bases: 12. This CDR3 comprises 16 residues.

The gene calls are TRBV9 and TRBJ2-3, with no clear D. From germline, CDR1 is SGDLS and CDR2 YYNGEE. CDR3 length equals 17 residues. Trimming pared 4 bases from V and 3 bases from J, leaving 21 bases between. CDR3 in amino acids: CASSPSTSSRWTDTQYF. The CDR3 coding sequence is TGTGCCAGCAGCCCATCCACTTCGTCACGGTGGACAGATACGCAGTATTTT.

J is TRBJ2-1 and V is TRBV13; a possible D gene is TRBD2 (7 bases). This CDR3 comprises 14 residues. Deletions cut 6 bases from V and 0 bases from J, with 9 bases between. The germline CDR1 and CDR2 sequences are PRHDT and FYEKMQ (reference sequence). CDR3 residues: CASRRGRSYNEQFF. Written as DNA, the CDR3 is TGTGCCAGCAGGCGGGGGCGCTCCTACAATGAGCAGTTCTTC.

Note on this clone: No DNA is shown, since the ends of the CDR3 on it are uncertain; the CDR3 is the one TCRdb lists. The rearrangement uses TRBV21-1 and TRBJ2-1; TRBD1, as called in the table, went unchecked against the DNA. TRBV21-1 is recorded as a pseudogene. The CDR3 extends over 14 residues, inclusive of both ends. This CDR3 reads CASWGQGAGDEQFF.

V gene TRBV7-9 combines with J gene TRBJ2-6; D unclear. CDR3 length: 17 residues. Germline V gene sequence: CDR1 SEHNR, CDR2 FQNEAQ (reference sequence). V was shortened by 2 bases and J by 0 bases, with 11 bases between the two germline ends. The CDR3, as DNA: TGTGCCAGCAGCTTACTTCCCCTCTCCTCTGGGGCCAACGTCCTGACTTTC. Translated: CASSLLPLSSGANVLTF.

Comment on this clone: The same CDR3 is also encoded by other DNA sequences in this sample. This sequence joins TRBV9 and TRBJ2-3; no clear D gene. Germline V gene lookup returns CDR1 SGDLS and CDR2 YYNGEE. The V gene lost 0 bases and the J gene lost 1 base, with 9 bases spanning the gap. The CDR3 sequence is 15 residues long. CDR3: CASSVATSGTDTQYF. CDR3 DNA sequence: TGTGCCAGCAGCGTAGCAACCAGTGGCACAGATACGCAGTATTTT. The full variable domain, rest sourced from reference TRBV9 and TRBJ2-3, is DSGVTQTPKHLITATGQRVTLRCSPRSGDLSVYWYQQSLDQGLQFLIQYYNGEERAKGNILERFSAQQFPDLHSELNLSSLELGDSALYFCASSVATSGTDTQYFGPGTRLTVL.

This rearrangement joins TRBV7-9 to TRBJ2-5; 7 bases are shared with TRBD1. V lost 4 bases to trimming and J lost 2 bases; unmatched junction nucleotides: 4. CDR1 and CDR2 (germline): SEHNR, FQNEAQ (reference sequence). The CDR3 has 14 residues. The CDR3, as DNA: TGTGCCAGCAGCTCACAGGGGATTCAAGAGACCCAGTACTTC. Translating it yields CASSSQGIQETQYF.

The chain is built from TRBV27 and TRBJ2-3; 7 nucleotides agree with TRBD1. Germline assignment: CDR1 MNHEY and CDR2 SMNVEV (reference sequence). The CDR3 length is 15 residues. J was trimmed by 1 base and V by 2 bases; bases with no gene match: 3. The chain's CDR3 is CASSLPGQGTDTQYF. In DNA form, the CDR3 reads TGTGCCAGCAGTTTACCCGGACAGGGCACAGATACGCAGTATTTT.

This clone was seen only a few times. The chain has TRBV5-4 and TRBJ2-7; D gene ambiguous. The CDR3 runs to 17 residues. The V gene's germline CDR1 is SGHNT and CDR2 YYREEE (reference sequence). V was clipped by 4 bases and J by 4 bases, with 24 bases between them. The CDR3 is CASSPQIRNRNVYEQYF. The CDR3 DNA is TGTGCCAGCAGCCCTCAGATCCGGAACAGAAATGTTTACGAGCAGTACTTC.

The genes are TRBV7-9 and TRBJ1-2; 7 bases are a match to TRBD1. The CDR3 contains 18 residues. CDR1 and CDR2 from the germline V gene are SEHNR and FQNEAQ (reference sequence). J gave up 0 bases and V 0 bases, and 10 bases lay outside the gene matches. CDR3 DNA: TGTGCCAGCAGCTTAGCTAGGACAGGCCTACTTTCTAACTATGGCTACACCTTC. It is translated as CASSLARTGLLSNYGYTF.

The rearrangement uses TRBV5-1 and TRBJ1-2, with D possibly matching TRBD1 (5 bases). Germline V gene lookup returns CDR1 SGHRS and CDR2 YFSETQ. V gave up 2 bases and J gave up 3 bases, with 8 bases separating them. This CDR3 is built from 13 residues. The CDR3 DNA is TGCGCCAGCAGCTTTGGAGGGGACTATGGCTACACCTTC. Protein sequence: CASSFGGDYGYTF.

This chain links TRBV19 with TRBJ2-7; possible D gene TRBD2, 6 bases. The CDR3 has 13 residues. Germline V lookup: CDR1 LNHDA, CDR2 SQIVND (reference sequence). Trimming left V 4 bases short and J 5 bases short, with 12 bases between. CDR3 sequence: CASSRGLSHEQYF. The CDR3 DNA sequence: TGTGCCAGTAGTAGGGGACTTTCCCACGAGCAGTACTTC.

This chain links TRBV9 with TRBJ1-1; tentatively, D is TRBD1 (6 bases). This CDR3 is 15 amino acids long. CDR1 SGDLS and CDR2 YYNGEE come from the germline V gene. Trimming shortened V by 3 bases and J by 4 bases, and 16 bases separated the two germline ends. The CDR3 loop reads CASSARGGSRTEAFF. The CDR3 DNA reads TGTGCCAGCAGCGCGAGGGGGGGATCGCGCACTGAAGCTTTCTTT.

V gene TRBV5-1 combines with J gene TRBJ2-1; D may be TRBD2 (6 bases). The germline gives CDR1 SGHRS, CDR2 YFSETQ. V lost 3 bases and J lost 4, with 8 bases in between. The CDR3 is 13 amino acids. CDR3 in amino acids: CASSWGVYNEQFF. Here the CDR3 DNA reads TGCGCCAGCAGCTGGGGGGTATACAATGAGCAGTTCTTC. Supplemented by reference TRBV5-1 and TRBJ2-1, the full variable domain reads KAGVTQTPRYLIKTRGQQVTLSCSPISGHRSVSWYQQTPGQGLQFLFEYFSETQRNKGNFPGRFSGRQFSNSRSEMNVSTLELGDSALYLCASSWGVYNEQFFGPGTRLTVL.

The chain links TRBV28 to TRBJ2-7, with TRBD2 matching over 8 bases. The CDR3 covers 14 residues. Looked up from germline, CDR1 is MDHEN and CDR2 is SYDVKM. V shed 5 bases, J shed 7 bases, and the junction held 10 bases outside the gene matches. DNA for the CDR3: TGTGCCAGCAGTCTGAGCGGGAGACTCAGTGAGCAGTACTTC. This codes for CASSLSGRLSEQYF.

This chain joins TRBV19 and TRBJ1-1; D is uncertain. Germline CDR1 and CDR2: LNHDA and SQIVND (reference sequence). Between the trimmed V and J ends, which lost 2 bases and 4 bases, there was a span of 14 bases. The CDR3 contains 15 residues. The CDR3 reads CASSILGGDGTEAFF. The CDR3 DNA reads as TGTGCCAGTAGTATATTAGGCGGGGATGGCACTGAAGCTTTCTTT.

The chain links TRBV2 to TRBJ1-4; no clear D. The germline V and J ends were trimmed by 10 bases and 8 bases, with 11 bases remaining between them. Germline CDR1 SNHLY, CDR2 FYNNEI. CDR3 length: 11 amino acids. CDR3 sequence reads: CANQRFEKLFF. CDR3 in DNA: TGTGCCAACCAGCGGTTCGAAAAACTGTTTTTT.

This clone turned up a few times. This rearrangement joins TRBV6-4 to TRBJ2-2; possible D gene TRBD1, 5 bases. This CDR3 spans 14 amino acids. The V gene's germline CDR1 is MRHNA and CDR2 SNTAGT. Trimming took off 5 bases at V and 2 bases at J, with 9 bases between the two ends. CDR3 DNA: TGTGCCAGCAGTCTGACAGAAAACACCGGGGAGCTGTTTTTT. Translating gives CASSLTENTGELFF.

This clone appeared a single time. The chain couples TRBV4-2 to TRBJ2-5; perhaps TRBD2 as D (5 bases). Trimming pared 1 base from V and 2 bases from J, leaving 8 bases between. The CDR3 covers 14 residues. Germline lookup yields CDR1 LGHNA and CDR2 YNFKEQ. CDR3 region: CASSQGTSQETQYF. In DNA, the CDR3 is TGTGCCAGCAGCCAAGGAACTAGTCAAGAGACCCAGTACTTC.